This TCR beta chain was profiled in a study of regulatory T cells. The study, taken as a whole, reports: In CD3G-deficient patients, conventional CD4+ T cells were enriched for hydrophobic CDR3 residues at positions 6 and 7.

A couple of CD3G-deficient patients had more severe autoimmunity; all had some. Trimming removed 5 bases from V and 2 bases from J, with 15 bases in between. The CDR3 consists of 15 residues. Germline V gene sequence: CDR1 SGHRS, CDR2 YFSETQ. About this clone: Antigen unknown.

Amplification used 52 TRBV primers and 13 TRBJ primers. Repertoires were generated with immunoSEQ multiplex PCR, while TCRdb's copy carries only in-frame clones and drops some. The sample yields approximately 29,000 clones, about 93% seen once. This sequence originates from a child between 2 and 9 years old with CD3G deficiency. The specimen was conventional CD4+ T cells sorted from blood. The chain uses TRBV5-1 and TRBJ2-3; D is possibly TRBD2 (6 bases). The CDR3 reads CASSLLARDTDTQYF. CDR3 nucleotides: TGCGCCAGCAGTCTCCTAGCGCGGGACACAGATACGCAGTATTTT.